This T cell receptor beta chain was recorded in a study of blood T cell repertoires in COVID-19. Per the authors' pipeline: The authors estimated nucleated cell counts from reference gene primer amplification. Only in-frame clones appear in the TCRdb table, and some are missing; sequencing was by immunoSEQ multiplex PCR. From that table come the V and J calls and clone size; the DNA was used to work out D and trimming. The data contain roughly 350,000 clones, under 95% of them singletons. Those who participated ranged in age from roughly 18 to 90 years and resided in about 24 US areas. Participants' reported clinical history set cohort assignment. Recovery among Cohort 3 donors was established by two negative PCRs, clearance, or symptom resolution. V trimming: 7 bases; J trimming: 0 bases; junction bases outside the gene matches: 9. Germline loops: CDR1 LGHDT, CDR2 YNNKEL (reference sequence). This CDR3 contains 17 residues.

This clonotype originated in a woman aged 25 to 45 who had recovered from COVID-19. The sequenced sample was PBMCs or T cells enriched from blood (not recorded which). V usage is TRBV3-1 (or the pseudogene TRBV3-2) and J usage is TRBJ2-1; 10 bases map to TRBD2. CDR3 coding DNA: TGTGCCAGCATCACCGGGACTAGCGTAAGCTCCTACAATGAGCAGTTCTTC. Amino acids: CASITGTSVSSYNEQFF.